This passage covers 28 T cell receptor beta chains from one sample sequenced in a study of cytomegalovirus exposure and HLA in healthy donors. Vbeta (60) and Jbeta (13) primers were used in the PCR. Profiling relied on immunoSEQ multiplex PCR, and the TCRdb table lists in-frame clones only, not all of them. The table shows 200,000 to 300,000 clones, with approximately 84% occurring only once. Sequenced sample: PBMCs. The receptor source for this set is a woman between 40 and 55 years old in good health and CMV-seropositive.

The gene calls are TRBV6-6 and TRBJ1-4; TRBD1 matches at 7 bases. This CDR3 contains 14 residues. The junction had 2 bases not matched to a gene; V was cut back by 5 bases and J by 2 bases. CDR1 is MNHNY, CDR2 SVGAGI, per germline (reference sequence). The CDR3 coding sequence is TGTGCCAGCAGTGTACAGGGGACTAATGAAAAACTGTTTTTT. Its translation: CASSVQGTNEKLFF.

This chain uses TRBV4-3 with TRBJ2-2; 7 bases are a match to TRBD2. J lost 1 base, V lost 3 bases, and 11 bases had no gene match. Germline-derived CDR1 and CDR2 are LGHNA and YSLEER. CDR3 length: 18 residues. CDR3 region: CASSQHNTGTKNTGELFF. The CDR3 DNA reads TGCGCCAGCAGCCAGCATAATACCGGGACTAAGAACACCGGGGAGCTGTTTTTT.

The chain links TRBV7-6 to TRBJ1-1; D not certain. Germline CDR1 SGHVS, CDR2 FNYEAQ. CDR3 length: 14 amino acids. Trimming cost V 1 base and J 5 bases, with 11 bases left between them. The CDR3 loop reads CASSLGGGLTEAFF. CDR3 DNA sequence: TGTGCCAGCAGCTTAGGGGGAGGGTTAACTGAAGCTTTCTTT.

The chain recombines TRBV21-1 with TRBJ2-7; TRBD1, the D gene given by the table, was not confirmed from the DNA. TRBV21-1 is labeled a pseudogene. The CDR3 spans 13 residues. In DNA form, the CDR3 reads TGTGCCAGCAGCTCTCAGGGGGCGGGGGAGCAGTACTTC. This translates into CASSSQGAGEQYF.

Only one count was recorded for this clone. The chain uses TRBV11-3 and TRBJ1-1; TRBD1 is a possible D gene (6 bases). Per the germline V gene, CDR1 is SGHNT and CDR2 is YENEEA. Trimming shortened V by 2 bases and J by 5 bases, and 12 bases separated the two germline ends. CDR3 length: 14 amino acids. The CDR3 spells CASSLTGTVTEAFF. In nucleotides, the CDR3 is TGTGCCAGCAGCTTAACAGGGACGGTGACTGAAGCTTTCTTT.

This clone occurred once. This chain uses TRBV18 with TRBJ1-1, with D possibly matching TRBD1 (6 bases). The CDR3 sequence is 16 residues long. Germline lookup yields CDR1 KGHSH and CDR2 LQKENI. V was clipped by 2 bases and J by 6 bases, with 19 bases between them. Here the CDR3 reads CASSPGAGAGVAEAFF. The CDR3 DNA reads as TGTGCCAGCTCACCAGGGGCAGGGGCCGGGGTGGCTGAAGCTTTCTTT.

The gene calls are TRBV9 and TRBJ2-5; D is possibly TRBD2 (5 bases). Trimming took 5 bases from V and 5 from J, leaving 19 bases between them. The CDR3 runs 15 residues. Germline V gene data show CDR1 as SGDLS and CDR2 as YYNGEE. This CDR3 reads CASSPGLGVRETQYF. Here the CDR3 DNA reads TGTGCCAGCAGTCCCGGACTCGGAGTTCGGGAGACCCAGTACTTC.

In regard to this clone: Other DNA sequences in the sample encode the same CDR3. The chain joins TRBV19 to TRBJ1-1; TRBD1 matches at 9 bases. V gave up 3 bases and J gave up 2 bases; unmatched junction bases: 4. The CDR3 loop spans 15 amino acids. From germline, CDR1 is LNHDA and CDR2 SQIVND (reference sequence). CDR3 sequence reads: CASSIAGQGNTEAFF. CDR3 coding DNA: TGTGCCAGTAGTATCGCGGGACAGGGTAACACTGAAGCTTTCTTT.

The genes are TRBV19 and TRBJ1-4; D is perhaps TRBD1 (6 bases). With 3 bases removed from V and 6 bases from J, the gap between germline ends came to 14 bases. This CDR3 contains 15 residues. CDR1 and CDR2 (germline): LNHDA, SQIVND (reference sequence). The CDR3 sequence: CASSIGRQGYEKLFF. CDR3 DNA sequence: TGTGCCAGTAGTATCGGTCGGCAGGGGTATGAAAAACTGTTTTTT.

The chain links TRBV5-4 to TRBJ1-1; D perhaps matches TRBD1 (5 bases). The CDR3 covers 15 residues. Between the trimmed V and J ends, which lost 1 base and 0 bases, there was a span of 10 bases. Looked up from germline, CDR1 is SGHNT and CDR2 is YYREEE (reference sequence). CDR3 in DNA: TGTGCCAGCAGCTTGATGGGGCTGGTGAACACTGAAGCTTTCTTT. Translated: CASSLMGLVNTEAFF. Filled out from reference TRBV5-4 and TRBJ1-1, the complete variable domain reads ETGVTQSPTHLIKTRGQQVTLRCSSQSGHNTVSWYQQALGQGPQFIFQYYREEENGRGNFPPRFSGLQFPNYSSELNVNALELDDSALYLCASSLMGLVNTEAFFGQGTRLTVV.

This chain uses TRBV15 with TRBJ2-5; D not resolved. V was pared by 6 bases and J by 4 bases, with 9 bases between. The germline CDR1 and CDR2 sequences are LNHNV and YYDKDF (reference sequence). The CDR3 has 12 residues. DNA for the CDR3: TGTGCCACCAGGGAGAATCGAGAGACCCAGTACTTC. Translating gives CATRENRETQYF.

The chain joins TRBV7-8 to TRBJ2-3, with 8 bases matching TRBD2. Germline CDR1 and CDR2: SGHVS and FQNEAQ. Unmatched junction bases numbered 11, after V lost 3 bases and J lost 3 bases. This CDR3 contains 17 residues. CDR3: CASSLIGREDRTDTQYF. The CDR3 coding sequence is TGTGCCAGCAGCTTGATCGGGCGGGAGGATAGGACAGATACGCAGTATTTT.

The V and J genes are TRBV19 and TRBJ2-7; no reliable D call. The germline CDR1 and CDR2 sequences are LNHDA and SQIVND (reference sequence). Trimming took off 1 base at V and 5 bases at J, with 12 bases between the two ends. The CDR3 consists of 14 residues. For the CDR3, the DNA is TGTGCCAGTAGTATAGTATTGCGGTCCGACGAGCAGTACTTC. This codes for CASSIVLRSDEQYF.

V is TRBV18 and J is TRBJ2-7, with 7 bases that match TRBD1. Germline CDR1 and CDR2: KGHSH and LQKENI. The CDR3 spans 16 residues. V lost 5 bases and J lost 3; bases outside the gene matches: 13. DNA for the CDR3: TGTGCCAGCTCAACAATGGCCGGGACAGAATACTACGAGCAGTACTTC. Translating it yields CASSTMAGTEYYEQYF.

Regarding this clone: Other DNA sequences in the same sample also yield this CDR3. This sequence joins TRBV20-1 and TRBJ2-1; 8 bases align to TRBD2. Germline V gene data show CDR1 as DFQATT and CDR2 as SNEGSKA (reference sequence). J gave up 9 bases and V 4 bases, and 2 bases lay outside the gene matches. The CDR3 is 11 amino acids. The CDR3 reads CSATTSVEQFF. CDR3 sequence (DNA): TGCAGTGCTACGACTAGCGTTGAGCAGTTCTTC.

The chain couples TRBV25-1 to TRBJ2-3; possible D gene TRBD1, 5 bases. CDR1 MGHDK and CDR2 SYGVNS come from the germline V gene. The CDR3 spans 15 residues. The V gene lost 4 bases and the J gene lost 1 base, with 12 bases spanning the gap. The CDR3 loop is CASSGRTKGTDTQYF. Here the CDR3 DNA reads TGTGCCAGCAGTGGTCGGACAAAAGGCACAGATACGCAGTATTTT. Full variable domain (outside the CDR3, taken from reference TRBV25-1 and TRBJ2-3): EADIYQTPRYLVIGTGKKITLECSQTMGHDKMYWYQQDPGMELHLIHYSYGVNSTEKGDLSSESTVSRIRTEHFPLTLESARPSHTSQYLCASSGRTKGTDTQYFGPGTRLTVL.

This chain links TRBV4-3 with TRBJ2-7; tentatively, D is TRBD2 (6 bases). Trimming removed 0 bases at V and 3 bases at J, with 18 bases between. Germline V gives CDR1 LGHNA, CDR2 YSLEER. The CDR3 is made up of 17 amino acids. CDR3 loop: CASSQDASGTPHYEQYF. The CDR3 DNA reads as TGCGCCAGCAGCCAAGACGCATCGGGGACTCCACACTACGAGCAGTACTTC.

This sequence joins TRBV5-1 and TRBJ1-5; D gene unclear. The V end lost 0 bases, the J end lost 2 bases, and 6 bases lay between the germline ends. Germline CDR1 reads SGHRS; CDR2 reads YFSETQ. This CDR3 spans 14 amino acids. CDR3 in DNA: TGCGCCAGCAGCTTGGGGGAGGGCAATCAGCCCCAGCATTTT. Protein: CASSLGEGNQPQHF.

V and J are TRBV28 and TRBJ1-5, with 7 bases fitting TRBD1. In germline, CDR1 is MDHEN, CDR2 SYDVKM. The CDR3 is 18 amino acids. Trimming removed 5 bases from V and 2 bases from J; junction bases left unmatched: 15. CDR3 residues: CASSGIRGRGTGNQPQHF. The DNA of the CDR3 is TGTGCCAGCAGTGGAATAAGGGGGCGCGGGACAGGCAATCAGCCCCAGCATTTT.

The chain recombines TRBV28 with TRBJ2-7; the match to TRBD1 covers 8 bases. Trimming cost V 6 bases and J 4 bases; bases outside gene matches: 2. From germline, CDR1 is MDHEN and CDR2 SYDVKM. CDR3 length: 12 residues. This CDR3 is CASRGQGYEQYF. For the CDR3, the DNA is TGTGCCAGCAGAGGACAGGGTTACGAGCAGTACTTC.

Written as DNA, the CDR3 is TGTGCCAGCAGCCAATCCGGGACAGGGAATTACGAGCAGTACTTC. It yields the protein CASSQSGTGNYEQYF. This chain connects TRBV14 to TRBJ2-7; 9 bases match TRBD1. The germline V gene has CDR1 SGHDN and CDR2 FVKESK. The ends lost 2 bases at V and 4 bases at J; junction bases unmatched: 6. The CDR3 runs 15 residues.

This clone appeared once. V gene TRBV7-9 combines with J gene TRBJ1-4; D is unresolved. V dropped 7 bases and J dropped 7 bases, with 13 bases sitting between them. Germline V gene data show CDR1 as SEHNR and CDR2 as FQNEAQ (reference sequence). The CDR3 totals 13 residues. CDR3 coding DNA: TGTGCCAGCACCCCATGGGCTATTGAAAAACTGTTTTTT. Translating gives CASTPWAIEKLFF.

The J gene is TRBJ2-7, the V gene TRBV5-1, with TRBD2 matching 7 bases. Germline CDR1 SGHRS, CDR2 YFSETQ. The CDR3 is 15 residues long. V shed 2 bases, J shed 4 bases, and the junction held 9 bases outside the gene matches. The CDR3 DNA follows: TGCGCCAGCAGCTTTAAAGCGGGATGGGAATACGAGCAGTACTTC. Amino acid sequence: CASSFKAGWEYEQYF.

The chain has TRBV27 and TRBJ1-4; 7 bases map to TRBD1. The junction had 7 bases not matched to a gene; V was cut back by 1 base and J by 2 bases. Per germline, CDR1 MNHEY and CDR2 SMNVEV (reference sequence). The CDR3 sequence is 17 residues long. CDR3 protein: CASSLLWTGFTNEKLFF. The CDR3 DNA sequence: TGTGCCAGCAGTTTATTATGGACAGGATTCACTAATGAAAAACTGTTTTTT. Based on the CDR3 plus reference TRBV27 and TRBJ1-4, the full variable domain is EAQVTQNPRYLITVTGKKLTVTCSQNMNHEYMSWYRQDPGLGLRQIYYSMNVEVTDKGDVPEGYKVSRKEKRNFPLILESPSPNQTSLYFCASSLLWTGFTNEKLFFGSGTQLSVL.

This clone was seen a few times. The chain combines TRBV7-2 with TRBJ2-7, with 11 bases identical to TRBD2. There are 16 residues in the CDR3. Germline values: CDR1 SGHTA, CDR2 FQGNSA. V was pared by 5 bases and J by 6 bases, with 12 bases of the junction left unmatched. In nucleotides, the CDR3 is TGTGCCAGCAGCCCCATCTCGGGACTAGCGGCCGTCGAGCAGTACTTC. Translation gives CASSPISGLAAVEQYF. The whole variable domain, remainder taken from reference TRBV7-2 and TRBJ2-7, is GAGVSQSPSNKVTEKGKDVELRCDPISGHTALYWYRQSLGQGLEFLIYFQGNSAPDKSGLPSDRFSAERTGGSVSTLTIQRTQQEDSAVYLCASSPISGLAAVEQYFGPGTRLTVT.

The chain uses TRBV5-8 and TRBJ2-5, with TRBD1 matching over 8 bases. Germline V lookup: CDR1 SGHTS, CDR2 YDEGEE. The CDR3 contains 15 residues. With V trimmed by 1 base and J by 2 bases, 4 bases remained unmatched. The CDR3 DNA sequence: TGTGCCAGCAGCTTGACCGGGACAGGACAAGAGACCCAGTACTTC. Protein sequence: CASSLTGTGQETQYF.

The rearrangement joins TRBV2 to TRBJ2-3; 14 bases align to TRBD2. Germline loops: CDR1 SNHLY, CDR2 FYNNEI. This CDR3 is built from 16 residues. The V gene end was trimmed by 6 bases and the J gene end by 2 bases; junction bases not matched to a gene: 4. The CDR3 here is CASRVGLAGATDTQYF. CDR3 bases: TGTGCCAGCAGGGTGGGACTAGCGGGAGCCACAGATACGCAGTATTTT. Full variable domain (remainder filled in from reference TRBV2 and TRBJ2-3): EPEVTQTPSHQVTQMGQEVILRCVPISNHLYFYWYRQILGQKVEFLVSFYNNEISEKSEIFDDQFSVERPDGSNFTLKIRSTKLEDSAMYFCASRVGLAGATDTQYFGPGTRLTVL.

The rearrangement uses TRBV7-8 and TRBJ1-2; TRBD1 matches 12 bases. After removal of 3 bases from V and 7 bases from J, the junction contained 6 bases not matched to a gene. The germline V gene encodes CDR1 SGHVS and CDR2 FQNEAQ. The CDR3 has 15 residues. The CDR3 loop is CASSFPGQGAFGYTF. The CDR3 DNA follows: TGTGCCAGCAGCTTCCCGGGACAGGGGGCGTTTGGCTACACCTTC.